Listed here are 9 T cell receptor beta chains from one sample, sequenced in a study of CD8+ T cells in alopecia areata. Sequencing used cDNA as its template, made by extracting RNA and reverse transcribing it. Some clones are missing from TCRdb's copy, which holds only in-frame ones; the method was immunoSEQ multiplex PCR. Of around 50,000 clones in the sample, around 96% were seen once. Sequenced material: CD8+ T cells sorted from blood, taken at week 0. The receptors originated from a human donor with alopecia areata.

In nucleotides, the CDR3 is TGTGCCAGCAGCTTAGGTGCTTCCACAGATACGCAGTATTTT. It codes for CASSLGASTDTQYF. The chain has TRBV7-6 and TRBJ2-3; no firm D call. The germline gives CDR1 SGHVS, CDR2 FNYEAQ. V was trimmed by 1 base and J by 2 bases, leaving 7 bases between them. This CDR3 is built from 14 residues.

The chain couples TRBV11-2 to TRBJ1-1; D not certain. This CDR3 spans 17 amino acids. Trimming removed 5 bases from V and 0 bases from J, with 19 bases in between. Germline V gene data show CDR1 as SGHAT and CDR2 as FQNNGV. The CDR3 DNA follows: TGTGCCAGCAGCATAAACTGCCTTGGGATTATGAACACTGAAGCTTTCTTT. This codes for CASSINCLGIMNTEAFF.

The chain uses TRBV6-1 and TRBJ2-3; weak D call: TRBD1 (6 bases). V lost 6 bases, J lost 2 bases, and 15 bases lay in between. Germline CDR1 reads MNHNS; CDR2 reads SASEGT. The CDR3 is made up of 15 amino acids. CDR3 residues: CASSPRGFNTDTQYF. The CDR3 nucleotides read TGTGCCAGCAGCCCTAGGGGGTTCAACACAGATACGCAGTATTTT.

The chain carries TRBV29-1 and TRBJ2-1; tentative D call: TRBD1 (5 bases). CDR1 SQVTM and CDR2 ANQGSEA come from the germline V gene. The V end lost 6 bases, the J end lost 0 bases, and 21 bases lay between the germline ends. The CDR3 sequence is 17 residues long. CDR3 residues: CSVRTKPQTNSYNEQFF. In DNA form, the CDR3 reads TGCAGCGTCAGGACAAAACCCCAGACCAACTCCTACAATGAGCAGTTCTTC.

V gene TRBV14 combines with J gene TRBJ1-1; a possible D gene is TRBD1 (5 bases). The CDR3 has 16 residues. Trimming pared 4 bases from V and 0 bases from J, leaving 15 bases between. The germline V gene has CDR1 SGHDN and CDR2 FVKESK. The chain's CDR3 is CASSPRRGPMNTEAFF. In DNA form, the CDR3 reads TGTGCCAGCAGCCCTCGAAGGGGCCCGATGAACACTGAAGCTTTCTTT. The complete variable domain, with remaining parts taken from reference TRBV14 and TRBJ1-1, reads EAGVTQFPSHSVIEKGQTVTLRCDPISGHDNLYWYRRVMGKEIKFLLHFVKESKQDESGMPNNRFLAERTGGTYSTLKVQPAELEDSGVYFCASSPRRGPMNTEAFFGQGTRLTVV.

The rearrangement uses TRBV6-5 and TRBJ2-1, with D maybe TRBD1 (5 bases). The CDR3 is 13 residues long. V gave up 2 bases and J gave up 7 bases, with 9 bases separating them. The germline CDR1 and CDR2 sequences are MNHEY and SVGAGI. Here the CDR3 reads CASSYAGWNEQFF. For the CDR3, the DNA is TGTGCCAGCAGTTACGCAGGGTGGAATGAGCAGTTCTTC.

The chain employs TRBV4-3 and TRBJ2-5; D call uncertain. The DNA end is more similar to TRBJ2-7, so the J call may be wrong. The CDR3 sequence is 14 residues long. CDR1 and CDR2 from the germline V gene are LGHNA and YSLEER. In DNA, the CDR3 is TGCGCCAGCAGCCAAGGGCTGGATTCCTACGAGCAGTACTTC. This encodes CASSQGLDSYEQYF.

The CDR3: CASSSLAEGPSTDTQYF. The CDR3 DNA is TGTGCCAGCAGCTCATTAGCTGAGGGACCTAGCACAGATACGCAGTATTTT. V and J are TRBV7-9 and TRBJ2-3; possibly TRBD1 or TRBD2 for D (5 bases each). V was cut by 4 bases and J by 0 bases, with 17 bases left in between. The CDR3 runs 17 residues. CDR1 is SEHNR, CDR2 FQNEAQ, per germline (reference sequence).

The gene calls are TRBV30 and TRBJ1-1; TRBD1 is a possible D gene (5 bases). V was clipped by 2 bases and J by 1 base, with 8 bases between them. Germline V gene sequence: CDR1 GTSNPN, CDR2 SVGIG (reference sequence). The CDR3 is 13 amino acids. The CDR3 bases are TGTGCCTGGAGTCTCGGACAGAACACTGAAGCTTTCTTT. This codes for CAWSLGQNTEAFF.